A selection of T cell receptor beta chains follows, all from one sample in a study of blood T cell repertoires in COVID-19. The data were produced by immunoSEQ multiplex PCR, yet TCRdb's version contains in-frame clones alone and is incomplete. The data hold about 100,000 clones, with around 66% observed a single time. Sequenced sample: peripheral blood. These receptors came from an elderly man with acute or convalescent COVID-19. Both conserved end residues are part of each CDR3. The D gene is left open where the match is weak. Size is omitted from some rows. Given values are once, few, many or a class for expanded clones.

V gene	D gene	clone size	J gene	CDR3 protein	CDR3 DNA
TRBV5-1	TRBD2	once	TRBJ2-7	CASSLGFLVSGTYEQYF	TGCGCCAGCAGCTTGGGGTTTTTGGTTAGCGGGACATACGAGCAGTACTTC
TRBV5-1	-	once	TRBJ1-6	CASSFSSYNSPLHF	TGCGCCAGCAGCTTCAGCTCCTATAATTCACCCCTCCACTTT
TRBV2	TRBD2	-	TRBJ2-7	CASSEEGAAGAGEQYF	TGTGCCAGCAGTGAAGAAGGTGCGGCGGGAGCAGGGGAGCAGTACTTC
TRBV28	-	-	TRBJ1-6	CASSRQYNSPLHF	TGTGCCAGCAGCCGACAGTATAATTCACCCCTCCACTTT
TRBV13	TRBD2	-	TRBJ2-2	CASSLGLAGGGGELFF	TGTGCCAGCAGCTTAGGACTAGCGGGAGGTGGAGGGGAGCTGTTTTTT
TRBV19	-	once	TRBJ1-6	CASSIGLGEYSPLHF	TGTGCCAGTAGTATAGGACTCGGCGAATATTCACCCCTCCACTTT
TRBV5-1	-	-	TRBJ1-5	CQHRDHQPQHF	TGTCAACACAGGGACCATCAGCCCCAGCATTTT
TRBV7-9	-	few	TRBJ2-1	CASSLGQGGVNEQFF	TGTGCCAGCAGCTTAGGACAGGGAGGCGTAAATGAGCAGTTCTTC
TRBV20-1	-	once	TRBJ2-1	CSASSIGSSYNEQFF	TGCAGTGCTAGTAGCATCGGGAGCTCCTACAATGAGCAGTTCTTC
TRBV7-8	TRBD2	-	TRBJ2-7	CASSFRLGTSSYEQYF	TGTGCCAGCAGTTTTCGTTTAGGGACTAGCAGCTACGAGCAGTACTTC
TRBV2	TRBD2	-	TRBJ2-3	CASSEPGLGGDTQYF	TGTGCCAGCAGTGAACCGGGACTAGGAGGTGATACGCAGTATTTT
TRBV25-1	-	few	TRBJ2-1	CASSELTGEQFF	TGTGCCAGCAGTGAATTAACTGGTGAGCAGTTCTTC
TRBV19	-	-	TRBJ1-5	CASSRTGGGYSNQPQHF	TGTGCCAGTAGTAGAACTGGGGGGGGATATAGCAATCAGCCCCAGCATTTT
TRBV7-9	TRBD1	-	TRBJ1-5	CASSRQGEGQPQHF	TGTGCCAGCAGTCGACAGGGTGAGGGCCAGCCCCAGCATTTT
TRBV25-1	-	-	TRBJ2-4	CASSEQGSGGLAKNIQYF	TGTGCCAGCAGTGAACAGGGGTCTGGCGGACTAGCCAAAAACATTCAGTACTTC
TRBV19	-	few	TRBJ1-5	CASSGTGYLGPQHF	TGTGCCAGTAGTGGCACAGGGTACTTGGGGCCCCAGCATTTT
TRBV28	TRBD1	once	TRBJ2-1	CASSSGQLKFGEQFF	TGTGCCAGCAGTTCGGGACAGTTAAAGTTTGGTGAGCAGTTCTTC
TRBV28	-	many	TRBJ2-1	CASKGSEGSYNEQFF	TGTGCCAGCAAGGGGTCGGAAGGCTCCTACAATGAGCAGTTCTTC
TRBV5-1	-	-	TRBJ1-1	CASRARGGEGAEAFF	TGCGCCAGCAGAGCCCGTGGGGGCGAGGGCGCTGAAGCTTTCTTT
TRBV6-5	-	-	TRBJ1-5	CASSYQGNQPQHF	TGTGCCAGCAGTTATCAGGGCAATCAGCCCCAGCATTTT
TRBV7-8	TRBD2	many	TRBJ2-7	CASSFSLAVYEQYF	TGTGCCAGCAGCTTTAGTCTAGCGGTCTACGAGCAGTACTTC
TRBV6-5	-	-	TRBJ1-2	CASRSPGRGEYGYTF	TGTGCCAGCAGGTCCCCCGGGAGGGGGGAGTATGGCTACACCTTC
TRBV7-8	TRBD2	-	TRBJ2-7	CASSSRTSGPYEQYF	TGTGCCAGCAGCTCGAGGACTAGCGGCCCCTACGAGCAGTACTTC
TRBV11-3	-	-	TRBJ2-3	CASSFRGWGSSDTQYF	TGTGCCAGCAGCTTCAGGGGTTGGGGTAGTTCAGATACGCAGTATTTT
TRBV19	TRBD2	-	TRBJ2-7	CASSTAGTSGYEQYF	TGTGCCAGTAGTACAGCCGGGACTAGCGGCTACGAGCAGTACTTC
TRBV5-4	-	once	TRBJ2-1	CASSLALGNEQFF	TGTGCCAGCAGCTTGGCACTAGGCAATGAGCAGTTCTTC
TRBV7-9	-	-	TRBJ1-2	CASSFSISGYTF	TGTGCCAGCAGCTTTTCAATCAGTGGCTACACCTTC
TRBV3-1/TRBV3-2	TRBD2	-	TRBJ2-1	CASSQGPGLAGASSSYNEQFF	TGTGCCAGCAGCCAAGGCCCCGGACTAGCGGGAGCCTCTAGCTCCTACAATGAGCAGTTCTTC
TRBV2	-	-	TRBJ1-1	CASLPETEAFF	TGTGCCAGCCTACCCGAGACTGAAGCTTTCTTT
TRBV4-1	TRBD1	-	TRBJ2-5	CASSQGNRGRGETQYF	TGCGCCAGCAGCCAAGGCAACAGGGGGCGCGGGGAGACCCAGTACTTC
TRBV7-2	TRBD2	few	TRBJ2-1	CASSSGLGSYNEQFF	TGTGCCAGCAGCTCGGGACTAGGCTCCTACAATGAGCAGTTCTTC
TRBV20-1	-	-	TRBJ2-1	CSAASNEQFF	TGCAGTGCTGCTAGTAATGAGCAGTTCTTC
TRBV6-2/TRBV6-3	TRBD2	-	TRBJ2-5	CASSAPLAGVGTQYF	TGTGCCAGCAGTGCCCCTCTAGCGGGAGTTGGGACCCAGTACTTC
TRBV11-1	TRBD2	-	TRBJ2-3	CASSLEPSGSTDTQYF	TGTGCCAGCAGCTTAGAACCTAGCGGGAGCACAGATACGCAGTATTTT
TRBV7-9	-	-	TRBJ2-1	CATISPRPYNEQFF	TGTGCCACCATTTCCCCCAGGCCCTACAATGAGCAGTTCTTC
TRBV5-4	-	-	TRBJ2-3	CASSFETETVKDTQYF	TGTGCCAGCAGCTTCGAGACAGAAACAGTGAAAGATACGCAGTATTTT
TRBV7-2	-	-	TRBJ2-2	CASSLATGGTGELFF	TGTGCCAGCAGCTTAGCTACCGGGGGCACCGGGGAGCTGTTTTTT